This T cell receptor beta chain was found in a study of T cells in Graves' hyperthyroidism and ophthalmopathy (dated by TCRdb to the late 2010s). For the wider study: Peripheral blood samples were taken at initial diagnosis, before any treatment was given. To identify TCR V-J signatures that set the groups apart, the researchers used a discovery cohort of more than 95 patients, made up of under 45 with Graves' ophthalmopathy and about 60 with stable Graves' hyperthyroidism. An independent validation cohort of about 19 hyperthyroidism patients and 17 patients who later progressed to ophthalmopathy tested prospective prediction of ophthalmopathy. For training and testing, the roughly 100 patients in the discovery cohort were randomly divided in a 7:3 ratio. The study also compared thyroid tissue and blood T-cell repertoires from several Graves' hyperthyroidism patients. After sampling, hyperthyroidism patients received methimazole starting at 30 mg daily, and ophthalmopathy patients received high-dose intravenous methylprednisolone. According to the paper, TCR Vbeta CDR3 sequencing was carried out on more than 120 peripheral blood samples, which came from more than 40 ophthalmopathy, some 73 hyperthyroidism and approximately 17 progressor patients. General findings and caveats noted by the study authors: Most expanded thyroid clonotypes (frequency above 0.001) were also found in blood, which suggests that blood repertoires may mirror thyroid immune responses. Sample size was not statistically predetermined, and investigators were not blinded to group allocation. A model built on a 13 V-J signature distinguished ophthalmopathy from stable hyperthyroidism, reaching around 87% sensitivity and about 81% specificity in cross-validation and 80%/75% in testing. In validation, the model predicted progression to ophthalmopathy with approximately 71% sensitivity and around 72% specificity, a median of about 6.7 months before onset.

The TCR beta CDR3 regions were amplified from RNA transcripts. The TCR CDR3 was subjected to a first round of RT-PCR using the HTBI primer set and the Qiagen OneStep RT-PCR kit. The libraries were constructed in a second round of multiplex PCR and then size-selected and purified. Paired-end sequencing of the libraries was performed with 100 bp reads on an Illumina HiSeq2000. Per the authors' processing: SOAPnuke was used to process the raw data, with reads discarded if the reads contained adapters or uncalled bases, had a mean Phred below 15, or lacked an exact constant-primer or identifier match. COPE v1.2.5 was used to merge the high-quality paired reads, and each unique nucleotide sequence was defined as a clonotype. MiTCR v1.1 was used to align the clonotypes against IMGT TRBV, TRBD and TRBJ reference segments. Only V-J combinations with frequency above 0.0001, covering about 99% of repertoires, were analysed. The TCS score was defined as F50 (clonal expansion) divided by E x V (chaos), with BLOSUM62-based TCRdist calculated between CDR3 peptides within each V-J. Welch's t-statistics and random forest reduced 514 V-J features to roughly 13, which were used in a naive Bayes classifier (R e1071). The Morisita-Horn index was used to measure how similar the thyroid and blood repertoires were. The public reads were reprocessed in TCRdb via fastp at Q25 and MiXCR, keeping in-frame beta chains. CDR3 protein sequences are deduplicated, and each keeps its most common genes and DNA. TCRdb, rather than the study authors, made the V and J calls. In this sample the table shows approximately 870,000 distinct CDR3 sequences, roughly 40% of which occur a single time. The ten largest clones add up to approximately 8.7% of the sample.

Note on this clonotype: The antigen this receptor binds is unknown. A junction boundary mismatches the germline segment, possibly from a read error.

Taken from cysteine to phenylalanine, the CDR3 has 12 residues. The only DNA kept is the CDR3, 36 bases in frame from the first base. A patient counted as having stable Graves' hyperthyroidism if no progression to ophthalmopathy occurred over 18 months of follow-up. Hyperthyroidism patients were aged 18 to 65 years and newly diagnosed, with disease duration of less than 2 months. The study excluded patients with uncontrolled infections, other autoimmune diseases, pregnancy or lactation. Clinical symptoms, serum thyroxine and TRAb, thyroid ultrasound, and orbital computed tomography formed the basis for the diagnoses. PBMCs were isolated from approximately 10 ml of fresh peripheral blood by Ficoll-Paque density gradient centrifugation. Total RNA was extracted with Trizol reagent, and quality was checked on an Agilent 2100 Bioanalyzer.

Sequenced sample: blood. This sequence originates from a man younger than 30 with Graves' hyperthyroidism. The rearrangement joined TRBV12-3 or TRBV12-4 to TRBJ2-5; TRBD2 is perhaps the D gene, given 5 matching bases. In nucleotide form, the sequence is TGTGCCGGCAGTTTAGGAGGCACGACCCAGTACTTC. This is translated as CAGSLGGTTQYF.